The rows below give T cell receptor beta chains drawn from one sample of a study of cytomegalovirus exposure and HLA in healthy donors. Produced via immunoSEQ multiplex PCR; TCRdb's table is partial and in-frame only. This sample has 75,000 to 90,000 clones; around 77% occur once, and the top ten carry 22%. Sequences were obtained from PBMCs. All receptors come from a woman in her thirties or forties in good health and CMV-seropositive. CDR3s include the opening cysteine and the closing phenylalanine or tryptophan. D genes are given only for firm matches. Clone size appears in some rows only: once, few, many, or a class for an expanded clone.

j_call v_call d_call cdr3_length clone_size cdr3_nt cdr3_aa
TRBJ2-5 TRBV30 - 12 few TGTGCCTGGAGTGTACTCCAAGAGACCCAGTACTTC CAWSVLQETQYF
TRBJ1-1 TRBV18 - 14 - TGTGCCAGCTCACCAAACGAGGCGGTCACTGAAGCTTTCTTT CASSPNEAVTEAFF
TRBJ2-7 TRBV27 - 13 - TGTGCCAGCAGTTTACCGGTCCCCCCCGAGCAGTACTTC CASSLPVPPEQYF
TRBJ2-7 TRBV5-4 - 13 - TGTGCCAGCAGCCCAGGACTAAGCTACGAGCAGTACTTC CASSPGLSYEQYF
TRBJ1-1 TRBV7-9 - 13 - TGTTCCAGCAGCTTAGAACAGAACACTGAAGCTTTCTTT CSSSLEQNTEAFF
TRBJ2-6 TRBV2 - 18 few TGTGCCAGCAGTGATCTGGTAGCGGTTAGCTCTGGGGCCAACGTCCTGACTTTC CASSDLVAVSSGANVLTF
TRBJ1-1 TRBV6-5 TRBD1 15 once TGTGCCAGCAGACCTGACAGGGCTCCGAACACTGAAGCTTTCTTT CASRPDRAPNTEAFF
TRBJ1-5 TRBV30 - 13 - TGTGCCTGGAGCGACACCTACAATCAGCCCCAGCATTTT CAWSDTYNQPQHF
TRBJ2-7 TRBV4-2 TRBD2 13 - TGTGCCAGCAGCGAAGGACTAGCGTACGAGCAGTACTTC CASSEGLAYEQYF
TRBJ1-5 TRBV19 - 14 - TGTGCCAGTAGTATAAGTCAGGGGAATCAGCCCCAGCATTTT CASSISQGNQPQHF
TRBJ2-1 TRBV5-1 - 14 once TGCGCCAGCAGCTTGGAGGCAGGGTACAATGAGCAGTTCTTC CASSLEAGYNEQFF
TRBJ1-1 TRBV7-8 - 15 - TGTGCCAGCAGCTTAAGGAGGGCTGGAACAACTGAAGCTTTCTTT CASSLRRAGTTEAFF
TRBJ2-1 TRBV29-1 TRBD2 14 - TGCAGCGCCGGCGGACTAGCGGCTTACAATGAGCAGTTCTTC CSAGGLAAYNEQFF
TRBJ2-3 TRBV2 - 13 - TGTGCCAGCAGTTGGGACTTCACAGATACGCAGTATTTT CASSWDFTDTQYF
TRBJ2-7 TRBV19 TRBD2 15 - TGTGCCAGTAGTTTATCAGCGGGAGGGCCCGGCGAGCAGTACTTC CASSLSAGGPGEQYF
TRBJ1-1 TRBV18 TRBD1 17 - TGTGCCAGCTCACGGTCCGAGGGGGCTGCTATGAACACTGAAGCTTTCTTT CASSRSEGAAMNTEAFF
TRBJ2-6 TRBV15 TRBD2 21 few TGTGCCACCAGCAGAGATCGATGGCTAGCGGGAGACTACTCTGGGGCCAACGTCCTGACTTTC CATSRDRWLAGDYSGANVLTF
TRBJ1-6 TRBV30 - 15 - TGTGCCTGGAGTGTACAGGAGGGGAAAACGTCACCCCTCCACTTT CAWSVQEGKTSPLHF
TRBJ1-5 TRBV5-1 - 15 - TGCGCCAGCAGCTTGGTAGGCGGGGTAAGGCAGCCCCAGCATTTT CASSLVGGVRQPQHF
TRBJ2-2 TRBV5-1 TRBD1 14 - TGCGCCAGCAGCCCAGGGGGCGTTGCCGGGGAGCTGTTTTTT CASSPGGVAGELFF
TRBJ2-5 TRBV30 - 14 - TGTGCCTGGAGTGTTTTGAGCGGAGGCGAGACCCAGTACTTC CAWSVLSGGETQYF
TRBJ2-1 TRBV7-3 TRBD2 14 - TGTGCCAGCAGCTCTACGGGGGGGATCAATGAGCAGTTCTTC CASSSTGGINEQFF
TRBJ2-7 TRBV29-1 - 13 once TGCAGCGTTGCCATCCGGGGGTCCTACGAGCAGTACTTC CSVAIRGSYEQYF
TRBJ1-2 TRBV15 TRBD1 14 - TGTGCCACCAGCAGAGGGCAGGGGGACTATGGCTACACCTTC CATSRGQGDYGYTF
TRBJ1-3 TRBV10-3 - 16 few TGTGCCATCAGATCCGTGGGGGGAATCTCTGGAAACACCATATATTTT CAIRSVGGISGNTIYF
TRBJ2-2 TRBV5-1 - 17 medium-sized TGCGCCAGCAGCTTGGGTCACCGGGACTCTAACACCGGGGAGCTGTTTTTT CASSLGHRDSNTGELFF
TRBJ2-2 TRBV19 - 17 - TGTGCCAGTGAACTACAGGGAAGCTTAGCGAACACCGGGGAGCTGTTTTTT CASELQGSLANTGELFF
TRBJ1-1 TRBV5-1 TRBD1 15 - TGCGCCAGCAGTTTAGGGACAGGGTTGAACACTGAAGCTTTCTTT CASSLGTGLNTEAFF
TRBJ2-2 TRBV9 TRBD2 14 - TGTGCCAGCAGCGGTAGCGGGGACACCGGGGAGCTGTTTTTT CASSGSGDTGELFF
TRBJ1-1 TRBV6-5 TRBD1 14 - TGTGCCAGCAGTAGGACAGGGGTGAACACTGAAGCTTTCTTT CASSRTGVNTEAFF
TRBJ1-4 TRBV7-9 - 16 once TGTGCCAGCAGCTTAGGTGAGGGATCGTTGGACGAAAAACTGTTTTTT CASSLGEGSLDEKLFF
TRBJ2-7 TRBV18 - 14 - TGTGCCAGCTCATCAACAGGGTTGGCATACGAGCAGTACTTC CASSSTGLAYEQYF
TRBJ2-7 TRBV28 - 13 few TGTGCCAGCAGTTTATTCGACAGCTACGAGCAGTACTTC CASSLFDSYEQYF
TRBJ2-1 TRBV5-3 TRBD2 14 - TGTGCCAGAAGCCATGGACTAGTCCGCCATGAGCAGTTCTTC CARSHGLVRHEQFF
TRBJ2-2 TRBV2 TRBD1 15 - TGTGCCAGCAGTGGGACAGGGCTAGAAACCGGGGAGCTGTTTTTT CASSGTGLETGELFF
TRBJ1-3 TRBV2 - 12 - TGTGCCAGCAGCGAAGAGAGTAACACCATATATTTT CASSEESNTIYF
TRBJ2-1 TRBV7-6 TRBD2 16 - TGTGCCAGCAGCTCGTCCGGGACTAGCGCATACAATGAGCAGTTCTTC CASSSSGTSAYNEQFF
TRBJ1-2 TRBV7-9 TRBD1 15 - TGTGCCAGCAGCGCTGGGGACAGGGCTAACTATGGCTACACCTTC CASSAGDRANYGYTF
TRBJ1-1 TRBV30 TRBD1 13 - TGTGCCTGGAGCGGGACAGCTCACACTGAAGCTTTCTTT CAWSGTAHTEAFF
TRBJ1-1 TRBV15 - 13 - TGTGCCACCAGCAGTTGGTTATCGGAGGAAGCTTTCTTT CATSSWLSEEAFF
TRBJ1-1 TRBV7-2 TRBD1 13 - TGTGCCAGCAGCCAACAGGGGGCATCCGGTACTTTCTTT CASSQQGASGTFF
TRBJ2-3 TRBV6-6 TRBD1 15 - TGTGCCAGCAGATCTCCGGGACAGTCACAGAATACGCAGTATTTT CASRSPGQSQNTQYF
TRBJ2-3 TRBV5-4 TRBD2 16 - TGTGCCAGCAGCGCGGGACTAGCGGGAGCTGCAGATACGCAGTATTTT CASSAGLAGAADTQYF
TRBJ2-1 TRBV5-1 - 15 once TGCGCCAGCAGCTTGCTCGGACTAGAGGGGGGTGAGCAGTTCTTC CASSLLGLEGGEQFF
TRBJ1-2 TRBV7-9 - 14 - TGTGCCAGCAGCGCCCGTGGAGGAGCGGATGGCTACACCTTC CASSARGGADGYTF
TRBJ2-7 TRBV6-5 - 13 - TGTGCCAGCAGGGCCCCGTCCTCCTACGAGCAGTACTTC CASRAPSSYEQYF
TRBJ1-2 TRBV27 - 11 - TGTGCCAGCAACGGGGGGTATGGCTACACCTTC CASNGGYGYTF
TRBJ1-1 TRBV5-1 - 14 - TGCGCCAGCAGCTTGGGGGCTTTGAACACTGAAGCTTTCTTT CASSLGALNTEAFF
TRBJ2-6 TRBV28 - 17 - TGTGCCAGCAGTTTCGCACAGGTTTACTCTGGGGCCAACGTCCTGACTTTC CASSFAQVYSGANVLTF
TRBJ2-7 TRBV28 TRBD1 16 - TGTGCCAGCAGTTTCAATGAAGGGGGCGCAACCCTCGAGCAGTACTTC CASSFNEGGATLEQYF
TRBJ2-7 TRBV6-5 TRBD1 14 - TGTGCCAGCAGTTCGACAGGGGACTCCTACGAGCAGTACTTC CASSSTGDSYEQYF
TRBJ1-2 TRBV7-3 TRBD1 13 - TGTGCCAGCAGCTTAGGACAGGGGGATGGCTACACCTTC CASSLGQGDGYTF
TRBJ2-1 TRBV5-6 - 14 - TGTGCCAGCACCCGAGGTACAGCGCGGGGTGAGCAGTTCTTC CASTRGTARGEQFF
TRBJ1-1 TRBV28 - 15 once TGTGCCAGCAGAATAGGGACTTATTTGAACACTGAAGCTTTCTTT CASRIGTYLNTEAFF
TRBJ2-7 TRBV5-6 TRBD1 13 - TGTGCCAGCAGCTTCCGGGACAGGGACGAGCAGTACTTC CASSFRDRDEQYF
TRBJ1-1 TRBV5-1 - 13 - TGCGCCAGCAGCTTGACAGGCGGCACTGAAGCTTTCTTT CASSLTGGTEAFF
TRBJ1-5 TRBV27 - 15 - TGTGCCAGCAGTTTATGGTCCGGGATCAATCAGCCCCAGCATTTT CASSLWSGINQPQHF